This T cell receptor beta chain was obtained from a study of T-cell reconstitution after alpha-beta-depleted transplantation in children. The study's findings and limits: Surviving recipient T cells and thymic progenitors accounted for the high day-60 TCRbeta diversity observed in some patients. There were reportedly several hundred expanded graft clones from which alpha-beta T cells came about two months after transplant. Diversity and T-cell counts at one year after transplant derived mostly from new T cells.

This clonotype was recorded a few times. The antigen is unknown. TCRbeta library construction was performed incorporating unique molecular identifiers. Each CDR3 protein gets one entry after TCRdb re-called the PCR reads with MiXCR. The sample has about 590,000 distinct CDR3 sequences, over 10% seen once. Source: PBMCs, mostly from graft donor cells, taken 360 days after TCRalphabeta/CD19-depleted stem cell transplant. This clonotype originated in a male patient between 10 and 17 years old who had a stem cell transplant for acute myeloid leukemia, so the T cells may come from the graft donor.

The CDR3 sequence is CASSYSGKRAEGNQPQHF. DNA for the CDR3: TGTGCCAGCAGTTACTCAGGAAAGAGGGCGGAGGGCAATCAGCCCCAGCATTTT. This chain joins TRBV6-2 or TRBV6-3 and TRBJ1-5; D call uncertain. CDR3 size: 18 residues. With 0 bases removed from V and 2 bases from J, the gap between germline ends came to 17 bases. Germline V gives CDR1 MNHEY, CDR2 SVGEGT.